These T cell receptor beta chains were read from a single sample in a study of cytomegalovirus exposure and HLA in healthy donors. Data came from immunoSEQ multiplex PCR; TCRdb stores just in-frame clones and leaves some out. The sample consists of roughly 98,000 clones, around 77% of them appearing once. The specimen sequenced was PBMCs. These receptors were taken from a middle-aged man in good health and CMV-seronegative. CDR3s include the opening cysteine and the closing phenylalanine or tryptophan. The D gene is left open where the match is weak. Expanded clones are given a class, and other clones once, few, many or no size at all.

TRBV6-4,TRBJ2-2,NA,16,TRBD1,TGTGCCAGCAGTGCAAAAGGGACAGGGACGGCCGGGGAGCTGTTTTTT,CASSAKGTGTAGELFF
TRBV2,TRBJ1-2,NA,13,TRBD1,TGTGCCAGCAGTGGACAGGGTGGAGGGGGCTACACCTTC,CASSGQGGGGYTF
TRBV15,TRBJ1-5,few,16,NA,TGTGCCACCAGCAGAGACCCTGGGCAGAGCAATCAGCCCCAGCATTTT,CATSRDPGQSNQPQHF
TRBV5-4,TRBJ2-1,NA,15,NA,TGTGCCAGCAGCTTGGACCCACTTACCTACAATGAGCAGTTCTTC,CASSLDPLTYNEQFF
TRBV14,TRBJ2-7,NA,15,NA,TGTGCCAGCAGCCAAGCCGGGGGTAGTCTAATCGAGCAGTACTTC,CASSQAGGSLIEQYF
TRBV29-1,TRBJ1-1,NA,12,NA,TGCAGCGCCCGAGTAGCGGGTCCTGAAGCTTTCTTT,CSARVAGPEAFF
TRBV25-1,TRBJ1-2,NA,13,NA,TGTGCCAGCAGTCTGGCAGTGAGCGGTGGCTACACCTTC,CASSLAVSGGYTF
TRBV7-7,TRBJ1-5,NA,14,TRBD1,TGTGCTAGCAGCTTCGACAGGGGAGATCAGCCCCAGCATTTT,CASSFDRGDQPQHF
TRBV6-1,TRBJ2-2,NA,15,NA,TGTGCCAGCAGTGAATCCTTCGAGTCTCCCGGGGAGCTGTTTTTT,CASSESFESPGELFF
TRBV10-1,TRBJ2-7,once,17,TRBD1,TGCGCCAGCAGTGAGACTAACAGGGGGCTGAAATCCTACGAGCAGTACTTC,CASSETNRGLKSYEQYF
TRBV5-5,TRBJ2-7,once,18,TRBD1,TGTGCCAGCAGCTTGGACCTCCCCGGGACAGCAACTACCTACGAGCAGTACTTC,CASSLDLPGTATTYEQYF
TRBV7-2,TRBJ2-3,NA,16,TRBD2,TGTGCCAGCAGCTTGGGACTAGCGGGAGGGGCAGATACGCAGTATTTT,CASSLGLAGGADTQYF
TRBV11-3,TRBJ2-7,NA,13,NA,TGTGCCAGCAGCTTAGCCCGGAGCTACGAGCAGTACTTC,CASSLARSYEQYF
TRBV5-4,TRBJ1-1,NA,16,TRBD1,TGTGCCAGCAGCTCTCCTCGGACAGGGATGAACACTGAAGCTTTCTTT,CASSSPRTGMNTEAFF
TRBV2,TRBJ1-4,NA,16,TRBD1,TGTGCCAGCAGTGCACGAAACAGGGGAGTGGGTGAAAAACTGTTTTTT,CASSARNRGVGEKLFF
TRBV18,TRBJ1-1,few,13,NA,TGTGCCAGCTCACCTGCATCTGAGGGTGAAGCTTTCTTT,CASSPASEGEAFF
TRBV2,TRBJ2-7,NA,15,TRBD2,TGTGCCAGCAGGCCTTCAGCGGGGGGGCCCCACGAGCAGTACTTC,CASRPSAGGPHEQYF
TRBV11-2,TRBJ2-7,NA,15,TRBD2,TGTGCCAGCAGCGAGGGACTAGCGGGAGTGTACGAGCAGTACTTC,CASSEGLAGVYEQYF
TRBV9,TRBJ1-5,NA,16,TRBD1,TGTGCCAGCAGCGCGGGGGGGGCAGGGGGTAATCAGCCCCAGCATTTT,CASSAGGAGGNQPQHF
TRBV27,TRBJ2-7,NA,14,TRBD2,TGTGCCAGCCGGGGACTAGCGGTCTCCTACGAGCAGTACTTC,CASRGLAVSYEQYF
TRBV30,TRBJ2-7,once,12,NA,TGTGCCTGGGGCTCAAGCTCCTACGAGCAGTACTTC,CAWGSSSYEQYF
TRBV11-2,TRBJ2-7,few,13,TRBD2,TGTGCCAGCACCTCCGTTCGGGGGGGCGAGCAGTACTTC,CASTSVRGGEQYF
TRBV6-1,TRBJ1-2,NA,12,NA,TGTGCCAGCAGAGGGGGTTCCTATGGCTACACCTTC,CASRGGSYGYTF
TRBV28,TRBJ2-7,NA,17,TRBD2,TGTGCCGCCCGGGGGACTAGCGGGAGGCTCAATCCCTACGAGCAGTACTTC,CAARGTSGRLNPYEQYF
TRBV2,TRBJ1-1,few,15,NA,TGTGCCAGCAGTGAAGCCGAGCGAATGAACACTGAAGCTTTCTTT,CASSEAERMNTEAFF
TRBV9,TRBJ2-5,NA,14,NA,TGTGCCAGCAGCGTAGGTTCCAGCCAAGAGACCCAGTACTTC,CASSVGSSQETQYF
TRBV6-6,TRBJ2-2,NA,16,TRBD2,TGTGCCAGCAGAGAGGGACTAGCGGGACAAAAAGGGGAGCTGTTTTTT,CASREGLAGQKGELFF
TRBV30,TRBJ2-7,NA,13,NA,TGTGCCTGGAGTGGCGACTACTCTTACGAGCAGTACTTC,CAWSGDYSYEQYF
TRBV28,TRBJ2-6,NA,15,NA,TGTGCCAGCTCGATCGGTGGCTCTGGGGCCAACGTCCTGACTTTC,CASSIGGSGANVLTF
TRBV7-9,TRBJ2-3,NA,15,TRBD1,TGTGCCAGCAGCCCGTGGGACAGGTCGACAGATACGCAGTATTTT,CASSPWDRSTDTQYF
TRBV11-2,TRBJ2-7,NA,16,NA,TGTGCCAGCAGCTTCCGTGTGGACAGCCTCTCCTACGAGCAGTACTTC,CASSFRVDSLSYEQYF
TRBV4-1,TRBJ2-1,few,16,TRBD2,TGCGCCAGCAGCCAAGATAGGGCGGGGGGCTACAATGAGCAGTTCTTC,CASSQDRAGGYNEQFF
TRBV29-1,TRBJ1-1,once,14,TRBD1,TGCAGCGCCGACACCGGGACAGGGAGCGCTGAAGCTTTCTTT,CSADTGTGSAEAFF
TRBV6-6,TRBJ1-1,NA,16,TRBD1,TGTGCCAGCAACAAGGGACAGGGGAATTTGAACACTGAAGCTTTCTTT,CASNKGQGNLNTEAFF
TRBV5-1,TRBJ2-7,NA,14,TRBD1,TGCGCCAGCAGCTTGGAGGGACAGATATACGAGCAGTACTTC,CASSLEGQIYEQYF
TRBV11-3,TRBJ2-1,NA,17,TRBD2,TGTGCCAGCAGCTTAGGGTATAGCGGGGGGGCCTACAATGAGCAGTTCTTC,CASSLGYSGGAYNEQFF
TRBV15,TRBJ1-6,NA,17,TRBD1,TGTGCCACCAGCAGAATCCGGGAGGGGGCTAGGCCCGGACCCCTCCACTTT,CATSRIREGARPGPLHF
TRBV28,TRBJ2-5,NA,13,TRBD2,TGTGCCATCCAGCGGGGGTCCGGGGAGACCCAGTACTTC,CAIQRGSGETQYF
TRBV9,TRBJ1-1,NA,15,NA,TGTGCCAGCAGCGTAGTAGCGACAGGATGGACTGAAGCTTTCTTT,CASSVVATGWTEAFF
TRBV19,TRBJ2-7,NA,14,TRBD2,TGTGCCAGTAGTGCCGGGACTAGCGGATACGAGCAGTACTTC,CASSAGTSGYEQYF
TRBV19,TRBJ1-6,NA,16,NA,TGTGCCAGTAGTATAGATTTAACCCGGGTCGGTCAAGCCCTCCACTTT,CASSIDLTRVGQALHF
TRBV2,TRBJ2-7,few,15,TRBD2,TGTGCCAGCAGTGAAATGGCTAGCGGGGCCTACGAGCAGTACTTC,CASSEMASGAYEQYF
TRBV28,TRBJ2-1,NA,11,NA,TGTGCCACCGCACTAGAGAATGAGCAGTTCTTC,CATALENEQFF